The 17 T cell receptor beta chains in this list originate from one sample, sequenced in a study of CD8+ T cells in alopecia areata (dated by TCRdb to 2016 to 2019). Library preparation was by the immunoSEQ multiplex PCR assay. RNA was extracted from all samples and reverse transcribed into cDNA as template for TCR sequencing. Imported from immuneACCESS, the table was reduced by TCRdb to in-frame sequences with V and J called. These copies leave out some clones; in studies compared against another copy, an unresolved V gene accounts for under half, and the cause of the remainder is not known. Here the sample has about 220,000 clones; about 50% occur a single time. Roughly 1.5% of the sample is held by the ten biggest clonotypes. The meaning of the sample's time point label: 4 weeks on oral tofacitinib. Taken with the paper, the label for treatment or condition translates to: oral pan-JAK inhibitor, 5-10 mg twice daily.

The sample in question was CD4+ T cells sorted from blood, obtained at week 4, from a patient treated with tofacitinib. The source of these receptors is a human donor with alopecia areata.

V is TRBV30 and J is TRBJ2-1; unclear D gene. Trimming stripped 3 bases from V and 7 bases from J, with 7 bases between. The CDR3 consists of 11 residues. Looked up from germline, CDR1 is GTSNPN and CDR2 is SVGIG (reference sequence). The DNA of the CDR3 is TGTGCCTGGAGAGAAGGGAATGAGCAGTTCTTC. This encodes CAWREGNEQFF.

As to this clone: At one of its ends the junction is not consistent with the germline gene, which may arise from a read error. CDR3 sequence reads: CATRRDRGYEQYF. The CDR3 DNA is TGTGCCACCAGGAGAGACAGGGGTTACGAGCAGTACTTC. V usage is TRBV15 and J usage is TRBJ2-7; 8 nucleotides match TRBD1. Germline V gives CDR1 LNHNV, CDR2 YYDKDF (reference sequence). This CDR3 is built from 13 residues.

The CDR3 DNA reads as TGTGCCAGAAAGACAGGGGCCGAGCAGTACTTC. It yields the protein CARKTGAEQYF. The chain has TRBV2 and TRBJ2-5, with 8 nucleotides matching TRBD1. The end of the DNA is better explained by TRBJ2-7, so the J call may be wrong. This CDR3 has 11 amino acids. The germline CDR1 and CDR2 sequences are SNHLY and FYNNEI.

The table lists this clone with many counts. The CDR3 DNA reads TGCGCCAGCAGCCAAGAAGTTAATCAGCCCCAGCATTTT. Its translation is CASSQEVNQPQHF. This chain joins TRBV4-3 and TRBJ1-5, with D uncertain. CDR1 and CDR2 from the germline V gene are LGHNA and YSLEER. Trimming took 0 bases from V and 4 from J, leaving 4 bases between them. There are 13 residues in the CDR3.

This clone was counted many times. The chain employs TRBV10-3 and TRBJ1-1, with D possibly matching TRBD1 (5 bases). The V end was cut by 3 bases, the J end by 3 bases, with 11 bases between. Looked up from germline, CDR1 is ENHRY and CDR2 is SYGVKD. The CDR3 runs 14 residues. Here the CDR3 reads CAISEGGTYTEAFF. DNA of the CDR3: TGTGCCATCAGTGAAGGAGGGACGTACACTGAAGCTTTCTTT.

The chain couples TRBV6-4 to TRBJ2-2, with D unclear. The germline V gene encodes CDR1 MRHNA and CDR2 SNTAGT. The CDR3 extends over 13 amino acids. The ends were cut back, 4 bases at V and 6 bases at J, with 9 bases in the middle. The CDR3 sequence: CASSAARAGELFF. The CDR3 DNA follows: TGTGCCAGCAGTGCCGCCCGCGCCGGGGAGCTGTTTTTT.

This clone was found a few times. The chain is built from TRBV4-3 and TRBJ2-3, with D possibly TRBD1 on 5 matching bases. The CDR3 is made up of 13 amino acids. Trimming took off 0 bases at V and 5 bases at J, with 6 bases between the two ends. Germline V CDR1 and CDR2: LGHNA, YSLEER. The DNA for the CDR3 is TGCGCCAGCAGCCAAGATCAGGGAGATACGCAGTATTTT. Translation gives CASSQDQGDTQYF.

This clone has a handful of counts. The chain couples TRBV2 to TRBJ1-5; unclear D gene. The V gene lost 4 bases and the J gene lost 2 bases, with 12 bases spanning the gap. Germline CDR1 reads SNHLY; CDR2 reads FYNNEI. The CDR3 covers 15 residues. The CDR3 loop is CASSGEGDRNQPQHF. In DNA, the CDR3 is TGTGCCAGCAGTGGGGAGGGAGATCGCAATCAGCCCCAGCATTTT.

The chain couples TRBV5-1 to TRBJ2-1; 13 bases are shared with TRBD2. The CDR3 is 15 amino acids. After removal of 7 bases from V and 9 bases from J, the junction contained 10 bases not matched to a gene. From germline, CDR1 is SGHRS and CDR2 YFSETQ. The CDR3 sequence: CASSIRTSGGGEQFF. In DNA, the CDR3 is TGCGCCAGCTCAATCCGGACTAGCGGGGGTGGTGAGCAGTTCTTC.

J is TRBJ1-1 and V is TRBV14; the D gene is possibly TRBD1 (6 bases). V was pared by 1 base and J by 5 bases, with 17 bases between. Germline V gene sequence: CDR1 SGHDN, CDR2 FVKESK. The CDR3 extends over 16 amino acids. CDR3 residues: CASSQVKQGLWTEAFF. The DNA for the CDR3 is TGTGCCAGCAGCCAAGTGAAACAGGGCCTTTGGACTGAAGCTTTCTTT.

To note about this clone: Within the sample, other DNA sequences also encode this same CDR3. The chain couples TRBV7-3 to TRBJ1-5; 7 nucleotides agree with TRBD1. With 2 bases clipped from V and 5 bases from J, the junction kept 0 bases outside the gene matches. This CDR3 is 13 amino acids long. Germline CDR1 reads SGHTA; CDR2 reads FQGTGA. CDR3 sequence (DNA): TGTGCCAGCAGCTTAGACAGGGATCAGCCCCAGCATTTT. It codes for CASSLDRDQPQHF.

This chain links TRBV14 with TRBJ1-2; TRBD1 agrees at 9 bases. The CDR3 is 14 residues long. Trimming at V came to 5 bases and at J to 5 bases, leaving 6 bases not matched to a gene. Per germline, CDR1 SGHDN and CDR2 FVKESK. The CDR3 sequence is CASSSSGQGYGYTF. CDR3 in DNA: TGTGCCAGCAGCTCGTCGGGACAGGGATATGGCTACACCTTC.

Only a few counts were recorded for this clone. The V call is TRBV5-1, the J call TRBJ2-2; D gene unclear. This CDR3 is 16 amino acids long. Germline V gene lookup returns CDR1 SGHRS and CDR2 YFSETQ. V gave up 0 bases and J gave up 4 bases, with 13 bases separating them. The CDR3, as DNA: TGCGCCAGCAGCTTGGTCGGTTACGAGAGCACCGGGGAGCTGTTTTTT. This encodes CASSLVGYESTGELFF.

This chain connects TRBV2 to TRBJ2-7; 8 positions agree with TRBD1. The CDR3 runs to 13 residues. Germline CDR1 is SNHLY and CDR2 is FYNNEI. With 7 bases clipped from V and 7 bases from J, the junction kept 9 bases outside the gene matches. The CDR3 region is CASILGRGPEQYF. The CDR3 DNA reads TGTGCCAGCATACTGGGCAGGGGGCCGGAGCAGTACTTC.

This chain joins TRBV30 and TRBJ2-7; D may match TRBD1 or TRBD2 (5 bases each). The germline V gene has CDR1 GTSNPN and CDR2 SVGIG (reference sequence). Trimming took 5 bases from V and 6 from J, leaving 11 bases between them. The CDR3 has 11 residues. The CDR3 coding sequence is TGTGCCTGGTATGCAGGGAGCGAGCAGTACTTC. Its protein product is CAWYAGSEQYF.

The chain links TRBV29-1 to TRBJ2-3, with 14 nucleotides matching TRBD2. This CDR3 comprises 16 residues. The ends lost 3 bases at V and 2 bases at J; junction bases unmatched: 4. The germline V gene has CDR1 SQVTM and CDR2 ANQGSEA. CDR3 nucleotide sequence: TGCAGCGTTGAGGGACTAGCGGGGGCCGACACAGATACGCAGTATTTT. This codes for CSVEGLAGADTDTQYF.

The J gene is TRBJ1-1, the V gene TRBV6-5; no reliable D call. Trimming removed 2 bases at V and 3 bases at J, with 10 bases between. The germline gives CDR1 MNHEY, CDR2 SVGAGI. The CDR3 contains 14 residues. CDR3 loop: CASSYRSGHTEAFF. In DNA form, the CDR3 reads TGTGCCAGCAGTTACAGGAGCGGACACACTGAAGCTTTCTTT.